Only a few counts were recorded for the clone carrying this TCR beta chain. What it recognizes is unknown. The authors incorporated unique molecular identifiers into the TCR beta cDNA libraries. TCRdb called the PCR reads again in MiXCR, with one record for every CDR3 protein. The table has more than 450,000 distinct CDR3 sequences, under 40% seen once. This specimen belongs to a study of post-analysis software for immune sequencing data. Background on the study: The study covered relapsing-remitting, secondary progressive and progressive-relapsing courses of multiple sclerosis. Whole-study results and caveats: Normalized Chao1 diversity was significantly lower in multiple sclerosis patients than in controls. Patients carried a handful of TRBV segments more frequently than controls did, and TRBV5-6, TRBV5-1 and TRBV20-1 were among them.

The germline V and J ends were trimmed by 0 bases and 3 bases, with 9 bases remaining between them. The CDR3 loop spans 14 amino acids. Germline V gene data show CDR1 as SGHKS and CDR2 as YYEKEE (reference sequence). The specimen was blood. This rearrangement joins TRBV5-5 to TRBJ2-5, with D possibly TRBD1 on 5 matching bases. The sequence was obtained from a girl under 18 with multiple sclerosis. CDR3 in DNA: TGTGCCAGCAGCTTGGTTCAGGGAAAAGAGACCCAGTACTTC. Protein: CASSLVQGKETQYF.